This TCR beta chain emerged from a study of blood T cell repertoires in COVID-19. The CDR3 runs to 15 residues. From germline, CDR1 is DFQATT and CDR2 SNEGSKA (reference sequence). Trimming took off 3 bases at V and 3 bases at J, with 16 bases between the two ends. Clones were read by immunoSEQ multiplex PCR, and TCRdb kept only the in-frame ones, dropping some. The sample has about 150,000 clones, about 79% seen once. The sequencing input was peripheral blood. The origin of this receptor is a woman between 50 and 59 years old with acute or convalescent COVID-19. The chain carries TRBV20-1 and TRBJ2-3; possibly TRBD2 for D (6 bases). CDR3 nucleotide sequence: TGCAGTGCTAGTTTCCCGGGGGTACGGACAGATACGCAGTATTTT. As protein: CSASFPGVRTDTQYF.